This entry lists 28 T cell receptor beta chains sequenced from one sample in a study of control samples from healthy donors and cancer patients. Libraries were prepared by immunoSEQ multiplex PCR; TCRdb keeps only in-frame clonotypes and omits some of them. The sample carries under 130,000 clones, under 90% recorded once. Sequenced material: blood. Source of these receptors: a woman aged 45-65 years in good health.

The gene calls are TRBV7-2 and TRBJ2-5; maybe TRBD1 (5 bases). Germline V CDR1 and CDR2: SGHTA, FQGNSA. CDR3 length equals 14 residues. V was trimmed by 3 bases and J by 1 base, leaving 9 bases between them. The CDR3 sequence: CASSLNRLQETQYF. The CDR3 coding sequence is TGTGCCAGCAGCTTGAACAGGCTCCAAGAGACCCAGTACTTC.

The chain has TRBV5-1 and TRBJ2-5, with TRBD1 identical over 7 bases. The CDR3 runs 13 residues. Germline lookup yields CDR1 SGHRS and CDR2 YFSETQ. Germline trimming cut 5 bases from V and 2 bases from J; bases unmatched to any gene: 3. For the CDR3, the DNA is TGCGCCAGCAGGGCGACAGGGCAAGAGACCCAGTACTTC. Translating it yields CASRATGQETQYF.

The chain joins TRBV6-5 to TRBJ1-5; possibly TRBD1 for D (5 bases). The CDR3 sequence is 13 residues long. CDR1 is MNHEY and CDR2 is SVGAGI in the germline V gene. V was clipped by 3 bases and J by 5 bases, with 8 bases between them. The CDR3 bases are TGTGCCAGCAGTTATTACAGGCATCAGCCCCAGCATTTT. The encoded protein is CASSYYRHQPQHF.

V usage is TRBV27 and J usage is TRBJ2-1, with a possible D match to TRBD2 (6 bases). CDR1 and CDR2 (germline): MNHEY, SMNVEV (reference sequence). The CDR3 is made up of 14 amino acids. Trimming shortened V by 4 bases and J by 0 bases, and 7 bases separated the two germline ends. CDR3 region: CASSYGSSYNEQFF. The DNA of the CDR3 is TGTGCCAGCAGTTACGGGAGCTCCTACAATGAGCAGTTCTTC.

This chain joins TRBV7-8 and TRBJ2-1; TRBD1 agrees at 8 bases. The CDR3 loop spans 15 amino acids. In germline, CDR1 is SGHVS, CDR2 FQNEAQ. Trimming took 6 bases from V and 6 from J; bases not matched to a gene: 10. The CDR3 nucleotides are TGTGCCAGCAGGCCCTCCCAGCAGGGGGCCAATGAGCAGTTCTTC. As protein: CASRPSQQGANEQFF.

The chain carries TRBV2 and TRBJ1-5; TRBD1 matches 10 bases. J was trimmed by 8 bases and V by 11 bases; bases with no gene match: 15. Per the germline V gene, CDR1 is SNHLY and CDR2 is FYNNEI. This CDR3 has 15 residues. For the CDR3, the DNA is TGTGCCGGAGTGAGGGGACAGGGGTTTTTGGAGCCCCAGCATTTT. It encodes CAGVRGQGFLEPQHF. The whole variable domain, remainder taken from reference TRBV2 and TRBJ1-5, is EPEVTQTPSHQVTQMGQEVILRCVPISNHLYFYWYRQILGQKVEFLVSFYNNEISEKSEIFDDQFSVERPDGSNFTLKIRSTKLEDSAMYFCAGVRGQGFLEPQHFGDGTRLSIL.

CDR3 amino acids: CASSPTLASGELFF. CDR3 bases: TGTGCCAGCAGCCCGACCCTAGCATCCGGGGAGCTGTTTTTT. This chain links TRBV7-3 with TRBJ2-2, with a weak D call TRBD2 (5 bases). Looked up from germline, CDR1 is SGHTA and CDR2 is FQGTGA. Trimming took 5 bases from V and 6 from J, leaving 13 bases between them. This CDR3 is built from 14 residues.

This clone was counted once. J is TRBJ1-6 and V is TRBV5-1; 7 bases match TRBD1. Germline CDR1 reads SGHRS; CDR2 reads YFSETQ. The CDR3 length is 15 residues. The J segment lost 9 bases and the V segment lost 0 bases, leaving 6 bases of the junction unmatched. CDR3 DNA sequence: TGCGCCAGCAGCTTGGCAGGGACAGCAACTTCACCCCTCCACTTT. As protein: CASSLAGTATSPLHF.

The J gene is TRBJ1-5, the V gene TRBV27; D uncertain. V dropped 1 base and J dropped 0 bases, with 7 bases sitting between them. Germline CDR1 MNHEY, CDR2 SMNVEV (reference sequence). This CDR3 comprises 15 residues. CDR3 coding DNA: TGTGCCAGCAGTTTATTTCCCTATAGCAATCAGCCCCAGCATTTT. Protein sequence: CASSLFPYSNQPQHF.

CDR3 sequence (DNA): TGTGCCAGCTCTGGGGACAGGGCCCAGAATGAGCAGTTCTTC. Its protein product is CASSGDRAQNEQFF. This chain connects TRBV18 to TRBJ2-1, with 9 positions matching TRBD1. Germline values: CDR1 KGHSH, CDR2 LQKENI. The CDR3 extends over 14 amino acids. Trimming at V came to 6 bases and at J to 7 bases, leaving 7 bases not matched to a gene.

The rearrangement uses TRBV7-2 and TRBJ2-5; TRBD1 aligns across 7 bases. The CDR3 spans 15 residues. Germline CDR1 reads SGHTA; CDR2 reads FQGNSA. V dropped 0 bases and J dropped 7; count of bases not matched to a gene: 8. CDR3 region: CASSLAGQTGGTQYF. CDR3 coding DNA: TGTGCCAGCAGCTTAGCGGGACAGACGGGTGGGACCCAGTACTTC.

The chain combines TRBV5-1 with TRBJ2-7, with TRBD1 identical over 7 bases. Germline lookup yields CDR1 SGHRS and CDR2 YFSETQ. With V trimmed by 0 bases and J by 6 bases, 6 bases remained unmatched. This CDR3 spans 14 amino acids. CDR3 nucleotides: TGCGCCAGCAGCTTGGCGGGACAGAGTAGCGAGCAGTACTTC. Protein product: CASSLAGQSSEQYF.

This clone was counted between two and nine times. This chain links TRBV7-8 with TRBJ2-2; D unclear. Germline values: CDR1 SGHVS, CDR2 FQNEAQ. Trimming took off 3 bases at V and 6 bases at J, with 5 bases between the two ends. The CDR3 runs 12 residues. This chain's CDR3 is CASSFLSGELFF. CDR3 bases: TGTGCCAGCAGCTTCCTATCCGGGGAGCTGTTTTTT.

This clone appeared a single time. The genes are TRBV6-5 and TRBJ2-1; D is unresolved. V lost 9 bases, J lost 0 bases, and 12 bases lay in between. This CDR3 has 14 residues. Germline CDR1 MNHEY, CDR2 SVGAGI. The CDR3 spells CASLLGSSYNEQFF. The CDR3 DNA reads as TGTGCCAGTCTCCTCGGAAGCTCCTACAATGAGCAGTTCTTC.

The CDR3 here is CASSLEGGRAYNEQFF. CDR3 sequence (DNA): TGTGCCAGCAGCTTGGAAGGCGGGAGGGCATACAATGAGCAGTTCTTC. This chain links TRBV5-4 with TRBJ2-1, with 9 bases identical to TRBD2. The CDR3 consists of 16 residues. With 0 bases clipped from V and 4 bases from J, the junction kept 5 bases outside the gene matches. From germline, CDR1 is SGHNT and CDR2 YYREEE (reference sequence).

The chain carries TRBV6-6 and TRBJ1-2; D is unclear. This CDR3 spans 15 amino acids. The germline V gene has CDR1 MNHNY and CDR2 SVGAGI (reference sequence). Trimming left V 1 base short and J 2 bases short, with 11 bases between. CDR3 protein: CASSYLPDINYGYTF. CDR3 in DNA: TGTGCCAGCAGTTACTTGCCAGATATAAACTATGGCTACACCTTC.

As regards this clone: Compared with germline, one end of the junction differs, possibly owing to a read error. This chain joins TRBV4-3 and TRBJ1-2, with D perhaps matching TRBD1 (5 bases). Germline CDR1 and CDR2: LGHNA and YSLEER. This CDR3 spans 15 amino acids. DNA for the CDR3: TGCGCCGGCAGCCAAGATCAAGGGGTAAACTATGGCTACACCTTC. Encoded protein: CAGSQDQGVNYGYTF.

This chain connects TRBV28 to TRBJ1-4, with D perhaps matching TRBD1 (6 bases). This CDR3 contains 15 residues. Germline V gene sequence: CDR1 MDHEN, CDR2 SYDVKM. Trimming cost V 2 bases and J 5 bases, with 12 bases left between them. CDR3 in amino acids: CASSLRGVRNEKLFF. The CDR3 DNA is TGTGCCAGCAGTTTAAGGGGGGTGAGGAATGAAAAACTGTTTTTT.

The chain recombines TRBV6-1 with TRBJ1-5, with 7 bases identical to TRBD1. J lost 6 bases, V lost 1 base, and 6 bases had no gene match. CDR3 length: 15 amino acids. Germline V gives CDR1 MNHNS, CDR2 SASEGT. In nucleotides, the CDR3 is TGTGCCAGCAGTGAAGGACAGGGTAGAAGTCAGCCCCAGCATTTT. This encodes CASSEGQGRSQPQHF.

The genes are TRBV5-4 and TRBJ2-7, with a weak D call TRBD2 (5 bases). CDR1 is SGHNT and CDR2 is YYREEE in the germline V gene (reference sequence). CDR3 length: 15 residues. Trimming removed 2 bases from V and 0 bases from J, with 12 bases in between. The CDR3 loop is CASSFPGMSSYEQYF. CDR3 DNA sequence: TGTGCCAGCAGCTTTCCGGGGATGAGCTCCTACGAGCAGTACTTC.

The chain recombines TRBV4-2 with TRBJ2-1; a weak D match, TRBD1 (6 bases). The CDR3 consists of 15 residues. V shed 1 base and J shed 3 bases, with 10 bases lying between them. From germline, CDR1 is LGHNA and CDR2 YNFKEQ. In DNA form, the CDR3 reads TGTGCCAGCAGCCAAGTCCAGGGGAACTACAATGAGCAGTTCTTC. This codes for CASSQVQGNYNEQFF.

The chain couples TRBV6-4 to TRBJ1-1; D remains unclear. The CDR3 is made up of 14 amino acids. The germline V and J ends were trimmed by 3 bases and 0 bases, with 8 bases remaining between them. CDR1 and CDR2 from the germline V gene are MRHNA and SNTAGT. This chain's CDR3 is CASSESAMNTEAFF. The CDR3 coding sequence is TGTGCCAGCAGTGAGTCCGCCATGAACACTGAAGCTTTCTTT.

The chain has TRBV5-5 and TRBJ2-2; 8 bases map to TRBD1. This CDR3 spans 15 amino acids. V was pared by 2 bases and J by 7 bases, with 7 bases of the junction left unmatched. CDR1 and CDR2 from the germline V gene are SGHKS and YYEKEE (reference sequence). CDR3 region: CASSFLQGAYGELFF. Here the CDR3 DNA reads TGTGCCAGCAGCTTTCTTCAGGGGGCATACGGGGAGCTGTTTTTT.

V is TRBV19 and J is TRBJ2-1, with D unclear. The length of the CDR3 is 11 residues. V was shortened by 6 bases and J by 4 bases, with 4 bases between the two germline ends. Germline lookup yields CDR1 LNHDA and CDR2 SQIVND (reference sequence). CDR3 region: CASRNYNEQFF. In nucleotides, the CDR3 is TGTGCCAGTAGAAATTACAATGAGCAGTTCTTC. Looking up the rest from reference TRBV19 and TRBJ2-1 gives the full variable domain: DGGITQSPKYLFRKEGQNVTLSCEQNLNHDAMYWYRQDPGQGLRLIYYSQIVNDFQKGDIAEGYSVSREKKESFPLTVTSAQKNPTAFYLCASRNYNEQFFGPGTRLTVL.

This clone was detected only once. The V gene is TRBV5-1, the J gene TRBJ1-4; tentative D call: TRBD1 (5 bases). Trimming cost V 4 bases and J 0 bases, with 10 bases left between them. The CDR3 consists of 15 residues. Germline CDR1 and CDR2: SGHRS and YFSETQ. The CDR3 DNA sequence: TGCGCCAGCAGCACCCAGGGTGCAACTAATGAAAAACTGTTTTTT. Amino acid sequence: CASSTQGATNEKLFF.

This CDR3 reads CASSFGAGGPKGDTQYF. The CDR3 DNA sequence: TGTGCCAGCAGCTTTGGGGCCGGGGGGCCTAAAGGAGATACGCAGTATTTT. The rearrangement uses TRBV5-4 and TRBJ2-3, with a weak D call TRBD2 (7 bases). Per germline, CDR1 SGHNT and CDR2 YYREEE (reference sequence). Trimming shortened V by 2 bases and J by 5 bases, and 21 bases separated the two germline ends. This CDR3 spans 17 amino acids. The full variable domain, with the rest looked up from reference TRBV5-4 and TRBJ2-3, is ETGVTQSPTHLIKTRGQQVTLRCSSQSGHNTVSWYQQALGQGPQFIFQYYREEENGRGNFPPRFSGLQFPNYSSELNVNALELDDSALYLCASSFGAGGPKGDTQYFGPGTRLTVL.

This chain links TRBV14 with TRBJ2-5, with D unresolved. Trimming took off 1 base at V and 4 bases at J, with 16 bases between the two ends. Germline CDR1 reads SGHDN; CDR2 reads FVKESK. The CDR3 is made up of 16 amino acids. CDR3 amino acids: CASSQAETSYGETQYF. CDR3 bases: TGTGCCAGCAGCCAAGCCGAGACTTCGTATGGAGAGACCCAGTACTTC.

This clone was counted between two and nine times. J is TRBJ2-5 and V is TRBV24-1, with TRBD1 as a possible D gene (6 bases). V was pared by 1 base and J by 6 bases, with 8 bases between. Looked up from germline, CDR1 is KGHDR and CDR2 is SFDVKD. The CDR3 covers 13 residues. The CDR3 coding sequence is TGTGCCACCAGTGATTTAGACAGGAAGACCCAGTACTTC. Residues: CATSDLDRKTQYF.